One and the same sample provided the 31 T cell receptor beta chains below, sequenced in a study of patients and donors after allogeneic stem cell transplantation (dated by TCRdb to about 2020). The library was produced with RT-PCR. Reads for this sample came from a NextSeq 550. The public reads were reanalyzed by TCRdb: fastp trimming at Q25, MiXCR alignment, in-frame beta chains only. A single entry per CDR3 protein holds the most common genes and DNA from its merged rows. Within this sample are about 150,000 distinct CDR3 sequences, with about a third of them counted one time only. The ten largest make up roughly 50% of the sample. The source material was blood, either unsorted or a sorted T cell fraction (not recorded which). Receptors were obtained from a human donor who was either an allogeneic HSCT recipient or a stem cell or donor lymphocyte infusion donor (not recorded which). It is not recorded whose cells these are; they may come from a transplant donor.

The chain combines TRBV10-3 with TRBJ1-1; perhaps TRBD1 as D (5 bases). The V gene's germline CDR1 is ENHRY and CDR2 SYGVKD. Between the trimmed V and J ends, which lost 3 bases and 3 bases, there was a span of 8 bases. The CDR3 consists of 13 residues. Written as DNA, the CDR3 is TGTGCCATCAGTGACAGGGTGGACACTGAAGCTTTCTTT. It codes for CAISDRVDTEAFF.

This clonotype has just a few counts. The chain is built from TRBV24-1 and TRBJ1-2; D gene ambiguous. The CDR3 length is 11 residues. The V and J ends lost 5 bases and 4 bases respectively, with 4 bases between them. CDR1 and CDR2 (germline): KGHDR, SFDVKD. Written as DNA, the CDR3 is TGTGCCACCAGTGGGATCTATGGCTACACCTTC. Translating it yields CATSGIYGYTF.

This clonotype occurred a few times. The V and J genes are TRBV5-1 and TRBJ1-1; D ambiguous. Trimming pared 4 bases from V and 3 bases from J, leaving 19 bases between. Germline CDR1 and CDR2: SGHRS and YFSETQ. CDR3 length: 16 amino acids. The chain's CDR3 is CASSRLPQAVDTEAFF. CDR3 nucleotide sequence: TGCGCCAGCAGCCGATTACCTCAGGCGGTGGACACTGAAGCTTTCTTT.

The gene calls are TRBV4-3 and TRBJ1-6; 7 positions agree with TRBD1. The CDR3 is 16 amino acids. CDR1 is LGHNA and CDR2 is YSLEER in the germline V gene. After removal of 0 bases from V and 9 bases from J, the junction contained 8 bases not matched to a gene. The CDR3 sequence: CASSQDRETGSSPLHF. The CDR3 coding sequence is TGCGCCAGCAGCCAAGATAGGGAGACAGGGAGTTCACCCCTCCACTTT.

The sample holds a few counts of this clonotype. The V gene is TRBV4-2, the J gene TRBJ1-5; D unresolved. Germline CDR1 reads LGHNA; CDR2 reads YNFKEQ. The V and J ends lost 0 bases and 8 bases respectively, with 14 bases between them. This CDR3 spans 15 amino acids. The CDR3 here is CASSQDFEVGKPQHF. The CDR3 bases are TGTGCCAGCAGCCAAGACTTCGAGGTCGGGAAGCCCCAGCATTTT.

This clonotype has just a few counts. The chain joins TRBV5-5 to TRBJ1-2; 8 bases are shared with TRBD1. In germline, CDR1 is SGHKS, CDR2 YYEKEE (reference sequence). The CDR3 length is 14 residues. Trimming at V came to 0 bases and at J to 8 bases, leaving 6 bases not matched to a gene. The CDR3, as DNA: TGTGCCAGCAGCTTGGTACAGGGGGGAAGAGGCTACACCTTC. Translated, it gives CASSLVQGGRGYTF.

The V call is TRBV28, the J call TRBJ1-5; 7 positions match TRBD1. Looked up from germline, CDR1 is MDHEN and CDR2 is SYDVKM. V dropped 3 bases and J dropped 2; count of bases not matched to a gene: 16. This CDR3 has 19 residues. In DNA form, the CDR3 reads TGTGCCAGCAGTTTGCCCCGCGAGACAGGGTGGGGGCGCAATCAGCCCCAGCATTTT. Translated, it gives CASSLPRETGWGRNQPQHF.

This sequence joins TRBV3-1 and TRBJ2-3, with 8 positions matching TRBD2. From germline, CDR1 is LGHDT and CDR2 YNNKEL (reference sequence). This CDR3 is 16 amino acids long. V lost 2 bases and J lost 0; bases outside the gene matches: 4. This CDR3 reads CASSQPRGASTDTQYF. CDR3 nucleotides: TGTGCCAGCAGCCAACCGCGGGGGGCGAGCACAGATACGCAGTATTTT.

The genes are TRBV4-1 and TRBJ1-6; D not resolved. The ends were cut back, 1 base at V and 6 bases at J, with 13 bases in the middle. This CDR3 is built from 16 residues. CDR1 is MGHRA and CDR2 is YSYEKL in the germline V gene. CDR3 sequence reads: CASSQGGGSRNSPLHF. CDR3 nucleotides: TGCGCCAGCAGCCAAGGGGGAGGATCGCGTAATTCACCCCTCCACTTT.

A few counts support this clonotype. CDR3 loop: CASSRQGVNYGYTF. In DNA, the CDR3 is TGTGCCAGCAGTCGACAGGGCGTAAACTATGGCTACACCTTC. The chain combines TRBV12-3 or TRBV12-4 with TRBJ1-2; 7 nucleotides match TRBD1. V shed 5 bases, J shed 2 bases, and the junction held 5 bases outside the gene matches. The CDR3 length is 14 residues.

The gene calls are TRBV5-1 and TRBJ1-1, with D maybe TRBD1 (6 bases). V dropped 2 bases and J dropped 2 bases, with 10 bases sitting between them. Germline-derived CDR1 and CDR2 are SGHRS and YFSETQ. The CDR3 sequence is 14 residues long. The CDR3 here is CASSFRGPNTEAFF. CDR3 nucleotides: TGCGCCAGCAGCTTTCGGGGGCCAAACACTGAAGCTTTCTTT.

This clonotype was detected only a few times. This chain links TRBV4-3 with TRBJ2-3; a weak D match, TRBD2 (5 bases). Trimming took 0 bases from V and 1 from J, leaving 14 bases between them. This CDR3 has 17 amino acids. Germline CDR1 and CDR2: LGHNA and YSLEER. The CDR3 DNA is TGCGCCAGCAGCCAAGAAGGAGGCGTGACGGGCACAGATACGCAGTATTTT. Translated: CASSQEGGVTGTDTQYF.

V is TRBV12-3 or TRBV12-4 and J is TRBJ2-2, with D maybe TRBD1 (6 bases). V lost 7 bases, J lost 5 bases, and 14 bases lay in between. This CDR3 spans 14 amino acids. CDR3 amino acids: CASTFFRGTGELFF. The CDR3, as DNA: TGTGCCAGCACTTTCTTCAGGGGAACCGGGGAGCTGTTTTTT.

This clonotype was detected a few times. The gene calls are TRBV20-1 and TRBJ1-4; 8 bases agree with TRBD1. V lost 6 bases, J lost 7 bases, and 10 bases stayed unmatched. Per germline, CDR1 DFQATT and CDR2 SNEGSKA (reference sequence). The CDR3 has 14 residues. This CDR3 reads CSAPGTGYGEKLFF. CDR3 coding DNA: TGCAGTGCCCCTGGGACAGGATACGGTGAAAAACTGTTTTTT.

The CDR3 protein is CASSSAGNTGELFF. CDR3 in DNA: TGTGCCAGCAGTTCCGCGGGGAACACCGGGGAGCTGTTTTTT. This sequence joins TRBV12-3 or TRBV12-4 and TRBJ2-2; weak D call: TRBD2 (5 bases). V gave up 4 bases and J gave up 1 base, with 7 bases separating them. This CDR3 has 14 amino acids.

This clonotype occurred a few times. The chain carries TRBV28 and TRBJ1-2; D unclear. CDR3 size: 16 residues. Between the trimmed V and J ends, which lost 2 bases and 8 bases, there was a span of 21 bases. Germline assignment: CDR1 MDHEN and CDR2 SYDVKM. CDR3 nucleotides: TGTGCCAGCAGTTTAGGGTTCGAGGGCAGCCTTCCCGGCTACACCTTC. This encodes CASSLGFEGSLPGYTF.

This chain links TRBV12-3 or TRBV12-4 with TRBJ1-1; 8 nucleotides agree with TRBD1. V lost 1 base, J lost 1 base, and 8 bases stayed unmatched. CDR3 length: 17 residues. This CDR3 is CASSLGRRGLGNTEAFF. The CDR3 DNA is TGTGCCAGCAGTTTAGGTCGCAGGGGGCTAGGGAACACTGAAGCTTTCTTT.

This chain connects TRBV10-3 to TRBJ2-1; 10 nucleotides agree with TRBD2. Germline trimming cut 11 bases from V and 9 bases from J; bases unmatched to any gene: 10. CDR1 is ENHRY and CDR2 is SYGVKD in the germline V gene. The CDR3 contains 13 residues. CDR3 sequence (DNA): TGTGCCTCACAAACTAGCGGGGTTGGTGAGCAGTTCTTC. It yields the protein CASQTSGVGEQFF.

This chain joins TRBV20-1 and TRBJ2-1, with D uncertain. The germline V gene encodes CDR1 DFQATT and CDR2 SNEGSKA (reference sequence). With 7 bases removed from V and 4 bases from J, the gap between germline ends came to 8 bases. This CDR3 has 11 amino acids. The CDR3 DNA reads TGCAGTGTCGTATTGTACAATGAGCAGTTCTTC. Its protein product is CSVVLYNEQFF.

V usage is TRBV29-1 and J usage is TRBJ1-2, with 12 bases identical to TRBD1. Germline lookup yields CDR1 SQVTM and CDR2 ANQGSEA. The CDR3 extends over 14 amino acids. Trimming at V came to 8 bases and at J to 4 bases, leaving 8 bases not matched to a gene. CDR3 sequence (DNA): TGCAGCATAGATCCGGGACAGGGGGCCTATGGCTACACCTTC. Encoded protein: CSIDPGQGAYGYTF.

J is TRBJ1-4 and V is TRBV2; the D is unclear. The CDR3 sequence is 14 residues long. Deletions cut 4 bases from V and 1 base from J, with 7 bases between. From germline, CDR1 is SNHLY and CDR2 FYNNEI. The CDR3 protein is CASSVGRTNEKLFF. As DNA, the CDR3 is TGTGCCAGCAGTGTCGGCCGAACTAATGAAAAACTGTTTTTT.

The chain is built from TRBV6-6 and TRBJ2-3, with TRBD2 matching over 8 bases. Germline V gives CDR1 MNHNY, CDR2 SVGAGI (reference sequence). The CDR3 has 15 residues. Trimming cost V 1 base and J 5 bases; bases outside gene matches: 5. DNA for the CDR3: TGTGCCAGCAGTTACTGGCGGGGGGCCGGAGATACGCAGTATTTT. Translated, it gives CASSYWRGAGDTQYF.

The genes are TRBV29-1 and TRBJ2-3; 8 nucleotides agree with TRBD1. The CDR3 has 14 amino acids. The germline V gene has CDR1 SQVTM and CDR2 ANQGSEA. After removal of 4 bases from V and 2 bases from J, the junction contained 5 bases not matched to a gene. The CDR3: CSVGVDRATDTQYF. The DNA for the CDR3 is TGCAGCGTTGGGGTGGACAGGGCCACAGATACGCAGTATTTT.

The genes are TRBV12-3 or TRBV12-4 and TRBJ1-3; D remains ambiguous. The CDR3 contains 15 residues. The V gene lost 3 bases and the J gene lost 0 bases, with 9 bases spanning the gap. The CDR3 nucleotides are TGTGCCAGCAGTTTTAGTCGTTTCTCTGGAAACACCATATATTTT. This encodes CASSFSRFSGNTIYF.

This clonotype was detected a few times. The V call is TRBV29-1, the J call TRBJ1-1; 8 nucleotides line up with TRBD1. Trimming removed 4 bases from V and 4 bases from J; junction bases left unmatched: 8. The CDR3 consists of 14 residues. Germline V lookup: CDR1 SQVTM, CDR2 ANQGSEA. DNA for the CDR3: TGCAGCGTTGCCCTACAGGGGGAGGGCACTGAAGCTTTCTTT. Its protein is CSVALQGEGTEAFF.

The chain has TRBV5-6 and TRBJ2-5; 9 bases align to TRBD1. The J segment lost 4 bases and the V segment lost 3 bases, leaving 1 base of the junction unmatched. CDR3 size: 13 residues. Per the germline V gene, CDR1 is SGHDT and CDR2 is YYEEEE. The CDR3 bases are TGTGCCAGCAGCTCGACAGGGGGAGAGACCCAGTACTTC. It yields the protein CASSSTGGETQYF.

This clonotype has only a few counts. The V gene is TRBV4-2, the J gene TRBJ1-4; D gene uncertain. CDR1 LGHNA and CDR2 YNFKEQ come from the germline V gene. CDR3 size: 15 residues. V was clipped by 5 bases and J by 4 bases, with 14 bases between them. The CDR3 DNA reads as TGTGCCAGCAGCACCCCCCAGGTTCTTAATGAAAAACTGTTTTTT. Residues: CASSTPQVLNEKLFF.

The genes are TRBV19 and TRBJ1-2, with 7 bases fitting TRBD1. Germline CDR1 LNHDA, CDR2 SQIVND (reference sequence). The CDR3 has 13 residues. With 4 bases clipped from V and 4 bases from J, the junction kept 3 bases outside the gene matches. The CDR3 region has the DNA TGTGCCAGTAGTACTCGGGACAGCTATGGCTACACCTTC. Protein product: CASSTRDSYGYTF.

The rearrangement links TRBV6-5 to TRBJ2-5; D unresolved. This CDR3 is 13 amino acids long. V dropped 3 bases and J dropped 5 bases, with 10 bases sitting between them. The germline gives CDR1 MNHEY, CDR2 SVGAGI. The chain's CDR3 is CASSYTLGETQYF. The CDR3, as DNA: TGTGCCAGCAGTTATACGCTGGGGGAGACCCAGTACTTC.

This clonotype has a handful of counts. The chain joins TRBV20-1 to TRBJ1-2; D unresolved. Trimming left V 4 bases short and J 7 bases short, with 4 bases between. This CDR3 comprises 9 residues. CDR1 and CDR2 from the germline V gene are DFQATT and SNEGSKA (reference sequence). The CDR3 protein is CSATGGYTF. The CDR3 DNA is TGCAGTGCTACGGGTGGCTACACCTTC.

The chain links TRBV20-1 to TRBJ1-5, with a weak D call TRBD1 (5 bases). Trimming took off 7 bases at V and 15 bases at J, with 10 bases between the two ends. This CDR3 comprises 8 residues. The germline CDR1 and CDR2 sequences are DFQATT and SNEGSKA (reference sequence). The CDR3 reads CSVGRGHF. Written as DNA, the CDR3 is TGCAGTGTTGGGAGGGGGCATTTT.